This T cell receptor (beta chain) comes out of a study of blood T cells in healthy people across ages (dated by TCRdb to 2015 to 2017). For context, the study as a whole: In model experiments, template switching captured about one uniquely barcoded TCR beta cDNA molecule for every two T cells. The donors were divided into four age groups: young (average 16 years), middle-aged (about 40), aged (approximately 62) and long-lived (more than 75). The study analyzed two additional independent replicas of 1 million unique cDNA reads from the same blood draw for two donors, one aged 18 to 29 and one aged 80 or older. Using deep sequencing normalized with unique cDNA molecular identifiers, the study measured how TCR beta repertoire diversity changes with age. To avoid experimental bias, donors of different ages were distributed randomly across sequencing lanes.

Concerning this clonotype: This receptor's antigen is unknown. No much larger clone exists at a distance of one base, and base qualities are not known.

Donors were around 37 systemically healthy Caucasian individuals from Russia aged roughly 6 to 95 years. Each donor gave 8 to 10 milliliters of peripheral blood, drawn into EDTA-treated Vacutainer tubes. Ficoll-Paque density-gradient centrifugation was used to isolate PBMCs, with at least 7 million obtained per sample. Trizol reagent was used to extract total RNA from PBMCs, with at least 5 micrograms per sample. For every donor, an aliquot of PBMCs went through flow cytometry to measure the percentages of naive CD45RAhigh/CD27high T cells. Library method: 5' RACE. TCRdb names Illumina HiSeq 2500 as the instrument used. The second PCR ran for roughly 7 to 12 cycles and used a J-beta primer mix along with a sample-barcoded 5' primer. A template-switch 5' adaptor carrying 12 random nucleotides introduced a unique molecular identifier onto each TCR beta cDNA molecule. Each sample yielded at least 2.5 million CDR3-containing paired-end reads. All of the RNA was converted into first-strand cDNA using the Mint cDNA synthesis kit, with a TRBC-specific oligonucleotide serving as the primer. Following uracil-DNA glycosylase treatment, all cDNA underwent a first 18-cycle PCR with the universal primers M1SS and BC2_uni_R. The paper's processing steps were these. For normalization, 1 million high-quality reads, each with a distinct molecular identifier, were randomly selected from each sample. Instead of being binned into consensus sequences, reads that shared molecular identifiers were thrown out. CDR3 identification, clonotype clustering and error correction used MiTCR with a Q25 quality threshold and the strictest error-elimination algorithm. A nonparametric unseen species model with Euler transformation was used to estimate a lower bound on total TCR beta diversity. TCRdb's own reprocessing of the public reads used fastp at Q25 and MiXCR and kept productive beta chains. Rows are unified per CDR3 protein, each entry keeping the most common DNA and genes. The V and J calls, along with clone size, are taken from TCRdb and not from the paper's own processing. The table for this sample lists 1.5 million to 2 million distinct CDR3 sequences; about 31% of them were counted only once. The ten largest clones represent about 11% of the sample.

The V end loses 2 bases and the J end loses 0 bases, and a stretch of 11 bases separates them. As encoded in the germline V gene (reference sequence), CDR1 is DFQATT while CDR2 is SNEGSKA. The CDR3 measures 14 amino acids from cysteine to phenylalanine. The retained sequence is limited to the CDR3, 42 bases, with the frame set at the first base. Study-wide conclusions, independent of this receptor: Observed TCR beta diversity per million T cells fell roughly linearly with age, and a significant reduction was already apparent by age roughly 40. Total diversity estimates from one million sequenced T cells were considered lower bounds and underestimates. Compared with the aged group, the long-lived group had more naive CD4+ T cells, fewer expanded clones and increased TCR diversity, suggesting age selection. Conclusive comparison of naive and antigen-experienced compartments was prevented by the profiling of bulk unsorted PBMCs. The CMV infection status of donors was not known, potentially confounding age-related changes in expanded clonotypes. There was a strong correlation between observed TCR beta diversity and the percentage of naive T cells measured by flow cytometry.

Recombination connected TRBV20-1 to TRBJ2-7; TRBD1 could be the D gene, as 5 bases match. This sequence was found in a woman in her 30s in good health. Material for sequencing was blood. The CDR3 reads CSARNRPSSYEQYF. The nucleotide sequence reads TGCAGTGCTAGAAACAGGCCGAGCTCCTACGAGCAGTACTTC.